Sequencing of this T cell receptor beta chain was carried out in a study of blood T cell repertoires in COVID-19. The CDR3 totals 14 residues. V trimming: 6 bases; J trimming: 7 bases; junction bases outside the gene matches: 9. Germline lookup yields CDR1 SNHLY and CDR2 FYNNEI. The table came from immunoSEQ multiplex PCR; TCRdb's copy has only in-frame clones and leaves some out. The table lists about 300,000 clones, more than 80% of them singletons. This clonotype was sampled from a woman aged 45-60 years with COVID-19, enrolled during active disease. Sequencing was carried out using peripheral blood. V and J are TRBV2 and TRBJ2-7; TRBD1 agrees at 10 bases. The CDR3 is CASRPGTGVGEQYF. CDR3 sequence (DNA): TGTGCCAGCAGGCCCGGGACAGGGGTCGGGGAGCAGTACTTC.